What follows describes a single T cell receptor beta chain. Per the authors' pipeline: By means of reference gene primer amplification, nucleated cell counts were estimated. Profiled with immunoSEQ multiplex PCR; TCRdb holds only in-frame clones, not every one. V, J and clone size are those of that table, while D and trimming were read from the DNA. The top ten clones hold about 4% of a sample with about 220,000 clones, roughly 88% of them seen once. These data are taken from a study of blood T cell repertoires in COVID-19. V lost 6 bases to trimming and J lost 5 bases, with 16 bases between them. Germline V CDR1 and CDR2: LNHDA, SQIVND (reference sequence). This CDR3 spans 14 amino acids.

Sequenced sample: PBMCs or T cells enriched from blood (not recorded which). The sequence was collected from a woman between 40 and 55 years old with acute COVID-19. The chain recombines TRBV19 with TRBJ1-1; D is ambiguous. The CDR3 here is CASSPSTTATEAFF. CDR3 sequence (DNA): TGTGCCAGTAGCCCTAGCACGACGGCTACTGAAGCTTTCTTT.